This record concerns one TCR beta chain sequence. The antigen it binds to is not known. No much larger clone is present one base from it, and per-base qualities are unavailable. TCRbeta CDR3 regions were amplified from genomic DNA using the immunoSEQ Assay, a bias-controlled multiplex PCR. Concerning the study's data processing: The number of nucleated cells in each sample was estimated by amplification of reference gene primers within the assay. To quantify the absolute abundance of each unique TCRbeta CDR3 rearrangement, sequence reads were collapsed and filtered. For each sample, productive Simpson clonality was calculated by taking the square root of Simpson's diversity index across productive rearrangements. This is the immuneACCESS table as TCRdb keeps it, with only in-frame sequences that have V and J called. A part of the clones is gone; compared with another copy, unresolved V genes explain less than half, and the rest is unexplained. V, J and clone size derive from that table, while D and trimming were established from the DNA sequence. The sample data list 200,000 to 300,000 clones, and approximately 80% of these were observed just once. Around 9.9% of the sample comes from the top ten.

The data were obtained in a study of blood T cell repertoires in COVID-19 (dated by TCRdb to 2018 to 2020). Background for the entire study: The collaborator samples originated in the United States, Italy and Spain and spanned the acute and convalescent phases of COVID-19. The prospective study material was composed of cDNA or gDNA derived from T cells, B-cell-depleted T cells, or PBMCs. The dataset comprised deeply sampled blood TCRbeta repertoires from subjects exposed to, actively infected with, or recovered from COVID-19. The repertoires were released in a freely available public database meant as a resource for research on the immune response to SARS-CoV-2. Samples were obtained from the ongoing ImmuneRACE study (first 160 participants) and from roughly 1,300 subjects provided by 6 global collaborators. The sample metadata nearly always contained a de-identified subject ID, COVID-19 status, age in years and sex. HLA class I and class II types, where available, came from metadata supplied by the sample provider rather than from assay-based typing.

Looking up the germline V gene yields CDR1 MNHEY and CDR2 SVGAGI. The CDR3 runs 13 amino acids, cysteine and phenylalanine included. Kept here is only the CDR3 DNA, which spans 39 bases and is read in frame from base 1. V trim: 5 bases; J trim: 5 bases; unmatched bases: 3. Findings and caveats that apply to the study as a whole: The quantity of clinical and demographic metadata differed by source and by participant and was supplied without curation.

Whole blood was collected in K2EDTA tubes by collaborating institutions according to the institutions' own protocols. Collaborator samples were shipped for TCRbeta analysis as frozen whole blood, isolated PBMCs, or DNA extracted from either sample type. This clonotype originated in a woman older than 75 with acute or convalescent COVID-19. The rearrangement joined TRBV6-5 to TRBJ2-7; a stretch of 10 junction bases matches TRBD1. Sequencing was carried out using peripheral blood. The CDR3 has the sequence CASSRTGGDEQYF. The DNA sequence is TGTGCCAGCAGTCGGACAGGGGGAGACGAGCAGTACTTC.